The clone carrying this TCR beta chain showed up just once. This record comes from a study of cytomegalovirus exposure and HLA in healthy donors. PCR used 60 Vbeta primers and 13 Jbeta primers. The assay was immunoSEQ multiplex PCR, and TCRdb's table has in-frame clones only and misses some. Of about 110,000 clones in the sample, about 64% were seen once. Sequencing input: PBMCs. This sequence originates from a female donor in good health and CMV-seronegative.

The chain's CDR3 is CASSSLAGDLHEQYF. CDR3 nucleotide sequence: TGTGCCAGCAGCTCGTTAGCGGGAGACCTTCACGAGCAGTACTTC. The genes are TRBV11-2 and TRBJ2-7; TRBD2 aligns across 9 bases. Germline-derived CDR1 and CDR2 are SGHAT and FQNNGV. This CDR3 comprises 15 residues. V shed 4 bases and J 5 bases; nucleotides not matched to a gene: 9. Full variable domain (remainder filled in from reference TRBV11-2 and TRBJ2-7): EAGVAQSPRYKIIEKRQSVAFWCNPISGHATLYWYQQILGQGPKLLIQFQNNGVVDDSQLPKDRFSAERLKGVDSTLKIQPAKLEDSAVYLCASSSLAGDLHEQYFGPGTRLTVT.